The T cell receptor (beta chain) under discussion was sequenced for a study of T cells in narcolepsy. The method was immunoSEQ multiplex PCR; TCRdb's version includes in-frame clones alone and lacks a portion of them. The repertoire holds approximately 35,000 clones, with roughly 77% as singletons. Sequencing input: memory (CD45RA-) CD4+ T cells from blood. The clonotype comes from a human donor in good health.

The CDR3 coding sequence is TGTGCCAGCAGCTTAGGGATACAACAGGGGTACAGCCTAGATACGCAGTATTTT. Its protein is CASSLGIQQGYSLDTQYF. The V call is TRBV7-6, the J call TRBJ2-3; the match to TRBD1 covers 7 bases. CDR3 size: 18 residues. V dropped 1 base and J dropped 5; count of bases not matched to a gene: 15. The germline V gene has CDR1 SGHVS and CDR2 FNYEAQ.